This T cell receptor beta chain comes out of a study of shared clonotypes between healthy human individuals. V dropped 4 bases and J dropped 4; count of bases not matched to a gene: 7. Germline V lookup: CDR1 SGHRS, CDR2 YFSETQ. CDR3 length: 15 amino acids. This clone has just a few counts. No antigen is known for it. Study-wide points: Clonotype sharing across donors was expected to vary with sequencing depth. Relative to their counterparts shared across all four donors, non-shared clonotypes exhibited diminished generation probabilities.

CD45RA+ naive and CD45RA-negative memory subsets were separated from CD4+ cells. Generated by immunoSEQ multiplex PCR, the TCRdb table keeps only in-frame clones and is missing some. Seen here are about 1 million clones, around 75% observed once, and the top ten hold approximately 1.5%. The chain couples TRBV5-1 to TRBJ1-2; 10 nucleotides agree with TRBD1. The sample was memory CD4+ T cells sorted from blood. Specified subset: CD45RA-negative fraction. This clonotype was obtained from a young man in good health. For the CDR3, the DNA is TGCGCCAGCAGCGAGATGACAGGGGGCGGCTATGGCTACACCTTC. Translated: CASSEMTGGGYGYTF. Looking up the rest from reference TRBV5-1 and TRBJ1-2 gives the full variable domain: KAGVTQTPRYLIKTRGQQVTLSCSPISGHRSVSWYQQTPGQGLQFLFEYFSETQRNKGNFPGRFSGRQFSNSRSEMNVSTLELGDSALYLCASSEMTGGGYGYTFGSGTRLTVV.